The clone carrying this T cell receptor (beta chain) was observed many times. The antigen is unknown. The data belong to a study of CD8 T cells in ankylosing spondylitis. Regarding the study as a whole: Disease-associated clonotypes exhibited CD8+ identity and were relatively infrequent in peripheral blood. It was reported that disease-linked clones were significantly enriched in matched ankylosing spondylitis synovial fluid. Some motif variants were previously reported in reactive arthritis synovial fluid and blood.

Making use of molecular barcodes, quantitative 5'-RACE generated TCR beta libraries. TCRdb called the 5' RACE reads again in MiXCR, with one record for every CDR3 protein. Counted here are fewer than 350,000 distinct CDR3 sequences, roughly 10% occurring once; the ten biggest clones make up 9.1%. Germline V gene lookup returns CDR1 SQVTM and CDR2 ANQGSEA. After removal of 3 bases from V and 4 bases from J, the junction contained 3 bases not matched to a gene. This CDR3 region has 15 residues. This TCR derives from a female donor with ankylosing spondylitis or in good health (not recorded which). The chain combines TRBV29-1 with TRBJ2-1, with 13 bases lining up with TRBD2. Input material: blood, either unsorted or a sorted T cell fraction (not recorded which). CDR3 residues: CSVDPLAGGYNEQFF. CDR3 nucleotides: TGCAGCGTTGACCCACTAGCGGGAGGGTACAATGAGCAGTTCTTC.